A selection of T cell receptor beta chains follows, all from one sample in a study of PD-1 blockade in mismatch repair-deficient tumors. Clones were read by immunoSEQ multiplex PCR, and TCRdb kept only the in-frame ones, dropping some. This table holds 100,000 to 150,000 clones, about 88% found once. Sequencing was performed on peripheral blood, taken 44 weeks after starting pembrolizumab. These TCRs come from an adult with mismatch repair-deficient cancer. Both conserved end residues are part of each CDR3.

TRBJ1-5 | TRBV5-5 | CASSLLPLQSNQPQHF
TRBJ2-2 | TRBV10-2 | CASRDRNTGELFF
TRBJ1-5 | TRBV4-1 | CASSLTGVRQPQHF
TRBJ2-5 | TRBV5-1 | CASTFTPGSPQETQYF
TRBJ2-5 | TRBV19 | CASSDLPEETQYF
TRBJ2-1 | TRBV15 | CATSRDRWGQNNEQFF
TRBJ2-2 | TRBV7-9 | CASSLRTENTGELFF
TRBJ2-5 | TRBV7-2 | CASSLGSGSFGETQYF
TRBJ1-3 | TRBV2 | CASSGQGQGNTIYF
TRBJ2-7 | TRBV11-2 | CASSWTSGRDEQYF
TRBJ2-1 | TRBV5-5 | CASSLRLSTYNEQFF
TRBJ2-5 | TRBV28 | CGSTSGRVGETQYF
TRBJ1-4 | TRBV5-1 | CASSLAGVGEKLFF
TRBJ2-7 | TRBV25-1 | CASGGPPYEQYF
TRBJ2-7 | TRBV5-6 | CASSFQGSYEQYF
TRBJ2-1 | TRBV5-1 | CASSWTGTVGNEQFF
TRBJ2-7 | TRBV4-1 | CASSHVGGAYEQYF
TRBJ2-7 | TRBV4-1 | CASSPTGTGGSYEQYF
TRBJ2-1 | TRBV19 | CASTAGGINEQFF
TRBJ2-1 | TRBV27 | CASSPGTSGHNEQFF
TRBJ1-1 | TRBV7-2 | CASSFSGQGGTEAFF
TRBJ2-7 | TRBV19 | CASSIDAGEGDEQYF
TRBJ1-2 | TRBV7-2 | CASSHTISYGYTF
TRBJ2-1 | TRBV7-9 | CASSLARGGGSNEQFF
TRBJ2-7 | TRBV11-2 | CASSPISGGGDEQYF
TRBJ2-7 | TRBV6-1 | CASSEETGTSASYEQYF
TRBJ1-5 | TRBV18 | CASSQAPAAPQHF
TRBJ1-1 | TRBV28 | CASSVYRDEAFF
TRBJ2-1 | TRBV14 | CASSQETGQGLYNEQFF
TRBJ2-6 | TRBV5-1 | CASSLESGANVLTF
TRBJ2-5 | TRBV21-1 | CASRQETQYF
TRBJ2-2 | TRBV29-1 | CSVPRTPNTGELFF
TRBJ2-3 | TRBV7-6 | CASSPLLQYTDTQYF
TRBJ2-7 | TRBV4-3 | CASSQDSGLSYEQYF
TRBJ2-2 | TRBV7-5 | CARSLGFGGTNYTGELFF
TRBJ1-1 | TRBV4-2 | CASSQGMNTEAFF
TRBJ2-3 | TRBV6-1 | CASSENPAPQLYTQYF
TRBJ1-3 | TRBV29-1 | CSAPLGNTIYF
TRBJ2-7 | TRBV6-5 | CASSYSSSGSYEQYF
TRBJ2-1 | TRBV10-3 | CAISEGLSYNEQFF
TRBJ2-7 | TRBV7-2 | CASSLVGTSTYEQYF
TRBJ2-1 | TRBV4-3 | CASSQDHSRGRNNEQFF
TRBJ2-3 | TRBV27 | CASSKLAGVWVHHADTQYF
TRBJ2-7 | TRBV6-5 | CASSYSGQGDEQYF
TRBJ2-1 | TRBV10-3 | CAISGGPYNEQFF
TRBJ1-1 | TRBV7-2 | CASSFRVWNTEAFF
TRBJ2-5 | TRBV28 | CASSPLLGLAGGGETQYF
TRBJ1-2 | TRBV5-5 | CASSLSPTGYGYTF
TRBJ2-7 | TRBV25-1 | CASSELGQGYEQYF
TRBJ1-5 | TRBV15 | CATSRGGIFLNQPQHF
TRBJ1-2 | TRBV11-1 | CASSLGIRGTPRDYGYTF
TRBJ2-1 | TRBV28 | CASSLLTGGLKNEQFF
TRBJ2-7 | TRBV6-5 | CASITRQGVSYEQYF
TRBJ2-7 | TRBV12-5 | CASGSQGSYEQYF